This is a list of T cell receptor beta chains from one sample in a study of blood T cell repertoires in COVID-19. TCRdb keeps only in-frame clones here, not all; method: immunoSEQ multiplex PCR. This sample carries under 200,000 clones, nearly 90% of them seen once, and the ten largest clones take roughly 21%. The sequencing sample was made of peripheral blood. Every receptor here comes from a man in his sixties with active or convalescent COVID-19. Each CDR3 is given with its conserved first and last residue. The order of the fields is V gene, J gene, D gene, clone size, CDR3 DNA, CDR3 protein. The D gene is left open where the match is weak. Clone size is not always given. Where it is, it says once, few, many or a class for expanded clones.

TRBV2,TRBJ1-6,-,few,TGTGCCAGCAGCGCGGACAGCCTTAATTCACCCCTCCACTTT,CASSADSLNSPLHF
TRBV18,TRBJ2-5,-,-,TGTGCCAGCTCACCACCGCAGGAAAAAGAGACCCAGTACTTC,CASSPPQEKETQYF
TRBV21-1,TRBJ1-6,-,-,TGTGCCAGCAGCAAAGGCCTCTCGGGGGGGGCTGATTCACCCCTCCACTTT,CASSKGLSGGADSPLHF
TRBV7-9,TRBJ2-5,TRBD2,-,TGTGCCAGCAGCCGGACTAGCGGGGCGAAAGAGACCCAGTACTTC,CASSRTSGAKETQYF
TRBV6-4,TRBJ2-7,-,-,TGTGCCAGCAACCAAAGGGACATCACTACCTACGAGCAGTACTTC,CASNQRDITTYEQYF
TRBV27,TRBJ2-3,-,-,TGTGCCAGCAGTTATCTCCCCCAGAGCACAGATACGCAGTATTTT,CASSYLPQSTDTQYF
TRBV19,TRBJ1-4,-,once,TGTGCCAGTATTTCAACAGGGACACCTGGCCGGGGACTGTTTTTT,CASISTGTPGRGLFF
TRBV29-1,TRBJ2-3,-,-,TGCAGCACCATGGGCCCTTCGACGGCAGATACGCAGTATTTT,CSTMGPSTADTQYF
TRBV7-9,TRBJ2-1,TRBD2,-,TGTGCCAGCAGCCATAGCGGGGGCCCCAATGAGCAGTTCTTC,CASSHSGGPNEQFF
TRBV12-3/TRBV12-4,TRBJ2-3,-,once,TGTGCCAGCAGTTGGCGGACAGATACGCAGTATTTT,CASSWRTDTQYF
TRBV5-1,TRBJ1-2,-,once,TGCGCCAGCAGCTTATCCTCGGGGGACTATGGCTACACCTTC,CASSLSSGDYGYTF
TRBV19,TRBJ1-1,-,once,TGTGCCAGTCGAACAGACACAAGGATGAACACTGAAGCTTTCTTT,CASRTDTRMNTEAFF
TRBV7-2,TRBJ2-1,TRBD2,-,TGTGCCAGCAGCTTTAATCTTGACGGGGGGAGGGAGCAGTTCTTC,CASSFNLDGGREQFF
TRBV29-1,TRBJ2-1,TRBD2,-,TGCAGCGTTGAAGGATTGGAGGAGGGAAGCGGGGGGGTTTACAATGAGCAGTTCTTC,CSVEGLEEGSGGVYNEQFF
TRBV3-1/TRBV3-2,TRBJ1-2,-,-,TGTGCCAGCAGCCAAGCCGGGGAGGGTCATGGCTACACCTTC,CASSQAGEGHGYTF
TRBV6-1,TRBJ2-4,-,-,TGTGCCAGCAGCGAAGTGCGGGGAAACATTCAGTACTTC,CASSEVRGNIQYF
TRBV2,TRBJ2-6,-,-,TGTGCCAGCAGTGAAACAGGGATTGGGGCCAACGTCCTGACTTTC,CASSETGIGANVLTF
TRBV4-1,TRBJ1-2,TRBD1,-,TGCGCCAGCAGCCTCACCCAAGTACAGGGGAACTATGGCTACACCTTC,CASSLTQVQGNYGYTF
TRBV11-2,TRBJ2-5,-,-,TGTGCCAGCAGCTTAGCAGGGGGGGAGACCCAGTACTTC,CASSLAGGETQYF
TRBV12-3/TRBV12-4,TRBJ1-5,-,-,TGTGCCAGCAGTCCCAACAATCAGCCCCAGCATTTT,CASSPNNQPQHF
TRBV9,TRBJ1-3,-,-,TGTGCCAGCAGCGAGGCAGGCTCCTCTGGAAACACCATATATTTT,CASSEAGSSGNTIYF
TRBV9,TRBJ2-5,TRBD1,-,TGTGCCAGCAGCGTAGAGTCTGGACAGGGGGGGGAGACCCAGTACTTC,CASSVESGQGGETQYF
TRBV11-1,TRBJ2-1,TRBD2,-,TGTGCCAGCAGCTTAATTTTAGCGGGGGAGGAGCAGTTCTTC,CASSLILAGEEQFF
TRBV6-5,TRBJ2-2,-,-,TGTGCCAGCAGTTACCCAGGGGCGAACACCGGGGAGCTGTTTTTT,CASSYPGANTGELFF
TRBV4-2,TRBJ1-2,TRBD1,-,TGTGCCAGCAGCCAAGATCCGGGACAGGGGACCTATGGCTACACCTTC,CASSQDPGQGTYGYTF
TRBV21-1,TRBJ1-4,-,-,TGTGCCAGCAGCAAATCTGGGACAGGGGGCGTTCTAGTAGGTAATGAAAAACTGTTTTTT,CASSKSGTGGVLVGNEKLFF
TRBV7-9,TRBJ1-2,-,-,TGTGCCAGCAGCCATACCGGGGGGGCGGGATATGGCTACACCTTC,CASSHTGGAGYGYTF